Listed below are T cell receptor beta chains from one sample, sequenced in a study of response to subunit inactivated influenza vaccine. TCRdb re-called the RT-PCR reads through MiXCR, storing one row per CDR3 protein. The sample has 500,000 to 600,000 distinct CDR3 sequences, roughly 12% seen once. Sequenced material: PBMCs from blood, taken on the day of vaccination. The receptors here all came from a man over 45 who received an inactivated influenza vaccine. CDR3s include the opening cysteine and the closing phenylalanine or tryptophan. The D gene is left open where the match is weak.

j_gene: TRBJ2-1
v_gene: TRBV6-2/TRBV6-3
len: 17
d_gene: NA
CDR3aa: CASSYSWPLPRSNEQFF

j_gene: TRBJ2-2
v_gene: TRBV7-9
len: 17
d_gene: NA
CDR3aa: CASSPAKYYTNTGELFF

j_gene: TRBJ1-4
v_gene: TRBV27
len: 16
d_gene: TRBD1
CDR3aa: CASSFKGAMANEKLFF

j_gene: TRBJ2-3
v_gene: TRBV5-1
len: 18
d_gene: TRBD1
CDR3aa: CASSLTGTGGFGTDTQYF

j_gene: TRBJ2-5
v_gene: TRBV15
len: 14
d_gene: NA
CDR3aa: CATSSRTELVVQYF

j_gene: TRBJ1-6
v_gene: TRBV30
len: 15
d_gene: NA
CDR3aa: CACFVQESYGSPLHF

j_gene: TRBJ1-1
v_gene: TRBV12-3/TRBV12-4
len: 14
d_gene: NA
CDR3aa: CASSLRVVGYEAFF

j_gene: TRBJ2-1
v_gene: TRBV28
len: 12
d_gene: NA
CDR3aa: CASRLTGTLQFF

j_gene: TRBJ2-6
v_gene: TRBV4-3
len: 16
d_gene: NA
CDR3aa: CASSQDGGPGANVLTF

j_gene: TRBJ1-1
v_gene: TRBV12-3/TRBV12-4
len: 13
d_gene: TRBD1
CDR3aa: CASRTQGYAEAFF

j_gene: TRBJ2-7
v_gene: TRBV20-1
len: 15
d_gene: NA
CDR3aa: CSARVASWRSGEQYF

j_gene: TRBJ1-6
v_gene: TRBV5-5
len: 15
d_gene: NA
CDR3aa: CASSLRGNGNSPLHF

j_gene: TRBJ2-2
v_gene: TRBV28
len: 14
d_gene: NA
CDR3aa: CASNLRGGNGELFF

j_gene: TRBJ2-4
v_gene: TRBV20-1
len: 16
d_gene: NA
CDR3aa: CSARPQEPTTKNIQYF

j_gene: TRBJ1-5
v_gene: TRBV12-3/TRBV12-4
len: 13
d_gene: NA
CDR3aa: CASTQRENQPQHF

j_gene: TRBJ2-7
v_gene: TRBV7-8
len: 15
d_gene: TRBD1
CDR3aa: CASSTSGQGYDEQYF

j_gene: TRBJ2-3
v_gene: TRBV28
len: 16
d_gene: TRBD2
CDR3aa: CASSLPPGGVTDTQYF

j_gene: TRBJ2-1
v_gene: TRBV4-3
len: 16
d_gene: NA
CDR3aa: CASSQDTRGSYNEQFF

j_gene: TRBJ1-5
v_gene: TRBV6-2/TRBV6-3
len: 16
d_gene: TRBD1
CDR3aa: CASSYDGDRSNQPQHF

j_gene: TRBJ2-7
v_gene: TRBV6-1
len: 15
d_gene: TRBD1
CDR3aa: CASNPSWDRVLEQYF

j_gene: TRBJ2-7
v_gene: TRBV2
len: 16
d_gene: TRBD2
CDR3aa: CASSEVRGLAGGEQYF

j_gene: TRBJ2-7
v_gene: TRBV12-3/TRBV12-4
len: 14
d_gene: NA
CDR3aa: CASSLAPLAREQYF

j_gene: TRBJ2-3
v_gene: TRBV12-3/TRBV12-4
len: 13
d_gene: NA
CDR3aa: CASSSIVPDTQYF

j_gene: TRBJ2-7
v_gene: TRBV12-3/TRBV12-4
len: 13
d_gene: NA
CDR3aa: CASSLGDPYEQYF

j_gene: TRBJ1-6
v_gene: TRBV20-1
len: 14
d_gene: TRBD1
CDR3aa: CSALQGGSNSPLHF

j_gene: TRBJ1-4
v_gene: TRBV3-1
len: 11
d_gene: TRBD1
CDR3aa: CASSRTGRLFF

j_gene: TRBJ1-2
v_gene: TRBV7-9
len: 11
d_gene: NA
CDR3aa: CASSAEYGYTF

j_gene: TRBJ2-7
v_gene: TRBV2
len: 14
d_gene: TRBD1
CDR3aa: CASSLQGAIDEQYF

j_gene: TRBJ2-3
v_gene: TRBV12-3/TRBV12-4
len: 17
d_gene: TRBD1
CDR3aa: CASSLEGATGGTDTQYF

j_gene: TRBJ2-7
v_gene: TRBV20-1
len: 13
d_gene: NA
CDR3aa: CSASDGTLGEQYF

j_gene: TRBJ2-3
v_gene: TRBV7-9
len: 14
d_gene: NA
CDR3aa: CASSLDYHSDTQYF

j_gene: TRBJ1-1
v_gene: TRBV5-1
len: 15
d_gene: NA
CDR3aa: CASRRQMGEDTEAFF

j_gene: TRBJ2-2
v_gene: TRBV6-1
len: 16
d_gene: TRBD1
CDR3aa: CASSATGTATTGELFF

j_gene: TRBJ2-1
v_gene: TRBV18
len: 14
d_gene: TRBD1
CDR3aa: CASSPRGQGGEQFF

j_gene: TRBJ1-4
v_gene: TRBV9
len: 15
d_gene: NA
CDR3aa: CASSVAGSRNEKLFF

j_gene: TRBJ1-6
v_gene: TRBV4-1
len: 18
d_gene: TRBD1
CDR3aa: CASSQEVRQGLRNSPLHF

j_gene: TRBJ2-1
v_gene: TRBV4-3
len: 14
d_gene: TRBD2
CDR3aa: CASSQDGSGEQQFF

j_gene: TRBJ2-7
v_gene: TRBV7-2
len: 13
d_gene: NA
CDR3aa: CATKQISTGEQYF

j_gene: TRBJ1-5
v_gene: TRBV6-5
len: 15
d_gene: NA
CDR3aa: CASSYGWSNNQPQHF

j_gene: TRBJ2-1
v_gene: TRBV20-1
len: 14
d_gene: TRBD2
CDR3aa: CSAESGGALNEQFF

j_gene: TRBJ2-6
v_gene: TRBV10-2
len: 16
d_gene: NA
CDR3aa: CASGGTASSGANVLTF

j_gene: TRBJ1-1
v_gene: TRBV12-3/TRBV12-4
len: 15
d_gene: NA
CDR3aa: CASSSFFGQGTEAFF

j_gene: TRBJ2-1
v_gene: TRBV9
len: 16
d_gene: TRBD2
CDR3aa: CASSASGRNSYNEQFF

j_gene: TRBJ2-5
v_gene: TRBV5-1
len: 16
d_gene: NA
CDR3aa: CASSLAQGGGQETQYF

j_gene: TRBJ2-7
v_gene: TRBV7-8
len: 18
d_gene: TRBD2
CDR3aa: CASSLGLAGGPLPYEQYF

j_gene: TRBJ1-6
v_gene: TRBV2
len: 14
d_gene: TRBD1
CDR3aa: CASSLTGQDSPLHF

j_gene: TRBJ1-1
v_gene: TRBV11-2
len: 14
d_gene: NA
CDR3aa: CASSTRRGSTEAFF

j_gene: TRBJ2-1
v_gene: TRBV28
len: 14
d_gene: TRBD2
CDR3aa: CASSSGLAGQQQFF

j_gene: TRBJ1-1
v_gene: TRBV12-3/TRBV12-4
len: 14
d_gene: NA
CDR3aa: CASSLFRGNTEAFF

j_gene: TRBJ2-3
v_gene: TRBV12-3/TRBV12-4
len: 16
d_gene: TRBD1
CDR3aa: CASTDPGQAAADTQYF

j_gene: TRBJ1-2
v_gene: TRBV12-3/TRBV12-4
len: 13
d_gene: NA
CDR3aa: CASSLSLQGGYTF

j_gene: TRBJ1-2
v_gene: TRBV27
len: 13
d_gene: NA
CDR3aa: CASSGQLNYGYTF

j_gene: TRBJ2-1
v_gene: TRBV4-2
len: 16
d_gene: TRBD2
CDR3aa: CASSQESSGSYNEQFF